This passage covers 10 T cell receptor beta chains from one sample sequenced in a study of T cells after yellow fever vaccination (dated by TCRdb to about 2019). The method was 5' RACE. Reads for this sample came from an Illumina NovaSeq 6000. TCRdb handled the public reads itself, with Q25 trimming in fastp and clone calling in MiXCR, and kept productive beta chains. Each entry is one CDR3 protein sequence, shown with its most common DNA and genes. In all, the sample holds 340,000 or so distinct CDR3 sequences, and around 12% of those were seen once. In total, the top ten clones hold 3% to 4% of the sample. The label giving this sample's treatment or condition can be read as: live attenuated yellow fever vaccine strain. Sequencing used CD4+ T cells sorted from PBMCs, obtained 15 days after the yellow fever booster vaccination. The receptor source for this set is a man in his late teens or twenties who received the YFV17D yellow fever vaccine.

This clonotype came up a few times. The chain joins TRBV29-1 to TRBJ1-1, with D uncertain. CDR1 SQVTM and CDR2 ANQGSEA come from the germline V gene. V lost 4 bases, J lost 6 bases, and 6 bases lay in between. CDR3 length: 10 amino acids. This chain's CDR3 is CSVGEAEAFF. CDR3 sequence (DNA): TGCAGCGTTGGGGAGGCTGAAGCTTTCTTT.

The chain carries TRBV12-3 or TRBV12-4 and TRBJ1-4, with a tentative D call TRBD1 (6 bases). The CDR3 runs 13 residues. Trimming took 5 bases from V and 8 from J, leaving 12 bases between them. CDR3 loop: CASSRTVGEKLFF. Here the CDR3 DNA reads TGTGCCAGCAGTCGGACAGTAGGGGAAAAACTGTTTTTT.

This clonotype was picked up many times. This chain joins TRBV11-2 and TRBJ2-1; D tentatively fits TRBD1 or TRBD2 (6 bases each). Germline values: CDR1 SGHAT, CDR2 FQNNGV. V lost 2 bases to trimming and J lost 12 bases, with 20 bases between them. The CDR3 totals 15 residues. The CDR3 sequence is CASSLTGASHLGQFF. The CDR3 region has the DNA TGTGCCAGCAGCTTAACGGGGGCCTCACATCTCGGGCAGTTCTTC.

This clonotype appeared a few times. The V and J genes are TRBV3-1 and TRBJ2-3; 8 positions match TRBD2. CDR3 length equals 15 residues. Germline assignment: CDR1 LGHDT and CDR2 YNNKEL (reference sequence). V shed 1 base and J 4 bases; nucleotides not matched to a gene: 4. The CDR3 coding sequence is TGTGCCAGCAGCCAAGCGGGACTAGAGGCAGATACGCAGTATTTT. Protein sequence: CASSQAGLEADTQYF.

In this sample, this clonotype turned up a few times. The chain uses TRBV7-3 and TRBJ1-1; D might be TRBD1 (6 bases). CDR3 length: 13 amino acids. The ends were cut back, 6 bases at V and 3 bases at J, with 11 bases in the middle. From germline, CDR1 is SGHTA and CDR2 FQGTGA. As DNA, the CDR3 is TGTGCCAGCAGTCGTGAGGGGGACACTGAAGCTTTCTTT. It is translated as CASSREGDTEAFF.

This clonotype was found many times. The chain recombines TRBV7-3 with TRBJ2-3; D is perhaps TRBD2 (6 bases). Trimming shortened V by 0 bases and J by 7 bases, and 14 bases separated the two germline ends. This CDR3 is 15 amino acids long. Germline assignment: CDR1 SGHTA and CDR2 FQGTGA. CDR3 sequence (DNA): TGTGCCAGCAGCTTAACCGGGGAGGTAGGGAATACGCAGTATTTT. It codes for CASSLTGEVGNTQYF.

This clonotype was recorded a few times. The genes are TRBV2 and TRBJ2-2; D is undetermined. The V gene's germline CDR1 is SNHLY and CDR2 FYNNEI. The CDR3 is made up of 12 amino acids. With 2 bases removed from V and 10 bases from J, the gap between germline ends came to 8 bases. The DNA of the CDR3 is TGTGCCAGCAGTGAACATAGGGTGGAGCTGTTTTTT. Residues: CASSEHRVELFF.

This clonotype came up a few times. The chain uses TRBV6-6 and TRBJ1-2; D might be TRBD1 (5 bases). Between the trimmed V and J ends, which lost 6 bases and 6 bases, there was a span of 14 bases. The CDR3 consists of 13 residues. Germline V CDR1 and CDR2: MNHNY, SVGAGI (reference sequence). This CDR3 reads CASRRGDSDGYTF. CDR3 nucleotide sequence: TGTGCCAGCAGAAGAGGGGATTCCGATGGCTACACCTTC.

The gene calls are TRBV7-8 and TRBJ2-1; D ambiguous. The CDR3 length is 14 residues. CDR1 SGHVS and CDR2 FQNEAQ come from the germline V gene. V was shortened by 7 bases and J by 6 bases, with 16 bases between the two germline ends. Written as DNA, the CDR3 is TGTGCCAGCACCACGCTCGGGCTGATCAATGAGCAGTTCTTC. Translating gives CASTTLGLINEQFF.

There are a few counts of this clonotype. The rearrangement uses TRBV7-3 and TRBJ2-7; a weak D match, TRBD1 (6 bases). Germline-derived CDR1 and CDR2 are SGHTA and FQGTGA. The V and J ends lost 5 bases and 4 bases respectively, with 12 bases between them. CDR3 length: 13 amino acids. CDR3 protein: CASSPTQGYEQYF. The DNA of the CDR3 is TGTGCCAGCAGCCCCACTCAGGGGTACGAGCAGTACTTC.